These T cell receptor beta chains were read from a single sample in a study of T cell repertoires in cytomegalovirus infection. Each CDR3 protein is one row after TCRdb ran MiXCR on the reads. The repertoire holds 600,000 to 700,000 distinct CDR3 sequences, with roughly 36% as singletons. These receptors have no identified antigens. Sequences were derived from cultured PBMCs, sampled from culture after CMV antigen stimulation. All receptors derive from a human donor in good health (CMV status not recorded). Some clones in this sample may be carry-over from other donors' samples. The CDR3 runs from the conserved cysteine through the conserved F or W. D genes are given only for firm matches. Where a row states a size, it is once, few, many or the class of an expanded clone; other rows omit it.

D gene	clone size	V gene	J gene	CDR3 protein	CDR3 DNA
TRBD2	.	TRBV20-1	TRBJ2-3	CSANLGTSVSDTQYF	TGCAGTGCAAACCTGGGAACTAGCGTTTCAGATACGCAGTATTTT
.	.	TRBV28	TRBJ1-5	CASSLLPGFSNQPQHF	TGTGCCAGCAGTTTATTACCAGGCTTTAGCAATCAGCCCCAGCATTTT
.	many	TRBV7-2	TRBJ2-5	CASSLFGTGGAQETQYF	TGTGCCAGCAGCTTATTTGGCACAGGAGGGGCCCAAGAGACCCAGTACTTC
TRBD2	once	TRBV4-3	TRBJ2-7	CASSQGVSTSFGYEQYF	TGCGCCAGCAGCCAAGGAGTATCGACTAGCTTTGGGTACGAGCAGTACTTC
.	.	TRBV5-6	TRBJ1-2	CASSYSGWFYGYTF	TGTGCCAGCAGCTATTCAGGGTGGTTCTATGGCTACACCTTC
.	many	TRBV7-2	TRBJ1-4	CASSLGLWANEKLFF	TGTGCCAGCAGCTTAGGGTTGTGGGCTAATGAAAAACTGTTTTTT
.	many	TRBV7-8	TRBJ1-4	CASSYDPSRTATNEKLFF	TGTGCCAGCAGCTACGACCCCTCCCGGACAGCAACTAATGAAAAACTGTTTTTT
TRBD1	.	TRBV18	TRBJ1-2	CASSPPSSLNTGGGGGYTF	TGTGCCAGCTCACCACCTTCCTCACTCAACACAGGGGGCGGAGGAGGCTACACCTTC
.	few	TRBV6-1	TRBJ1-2	CASSEVAGAPYGYTF	TGTGCCAGCAGTGAAGTAGCAGGTGCCCCGTATGGCTACACCTTC
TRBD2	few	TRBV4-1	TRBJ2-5	CASSQGLAGYLKETQYF	TGCGCCAGCAGCCAAGGACTAGCGGGTTACCTTAAAGAGACCCAGTACTTC
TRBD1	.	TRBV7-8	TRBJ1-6	CASSLRPPTRQGDSPLHF	TGTGCCAGCAGCTTAAGACCACCGACTCGACAGGGCGATTCACCCCTCCACTTT
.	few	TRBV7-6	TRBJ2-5	CASSLGVRRPQETQYF	TGTGCCAGCAGCTTAGGCGTACGGCGGCCCCAAGAGACCCAGTACTTC
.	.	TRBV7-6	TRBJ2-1	CASSLPNGHEQFF	TGTGCCAGCAGCTTACCCAACGGGCACGAGCAGTTCTTC
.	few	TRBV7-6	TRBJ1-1	CASSLRDAGNTEAFF	TGTGCCAGCAGCTTAAGGGATGCGGGGAACACTGAAGCTTTCTTT
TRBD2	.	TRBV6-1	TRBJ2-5	CASSQAGGWETQYF	TGTGCCAGCAGTCAGGCGGGGGGTTGGGAGACCCAGTACTTC
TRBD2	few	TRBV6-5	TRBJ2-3	CASSYSVAGGYADTQYF	TGTGCCAGCAGTTACTCGGTTGCGGGGGGTTACGCAGATACGCAGTATTTT
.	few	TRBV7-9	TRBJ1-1	CASSPYGLEAFF	TGTGCCAGCAGCCCGTACGGACTAGAAGCTTTCTTT
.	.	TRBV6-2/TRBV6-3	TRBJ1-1	CASSRNRGGNTEAFF	TGTGCCAGCAGCCGCAACCGGGGGGGGAACACTGAAGCTTTCTTT
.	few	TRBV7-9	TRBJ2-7	CASSEQGTLDYEQYF	TGTGCCAGCAGCGAACAGGGGACTCTTGACTACGAGCAGTACTTC
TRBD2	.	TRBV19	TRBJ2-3	CASSIPGTSGVTDTQYF	TGTGCCAGTAGTATCCCCGGGACTAGCGGGGTCACAGATACGCAGTATTTT
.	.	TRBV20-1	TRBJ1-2	CSASDPRRYGYTF	TGCAGTGCTAGTGACCCCCGCCGGTATGGCTACACCTTC
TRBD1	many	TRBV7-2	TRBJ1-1	CASSLWTGYYTEAFF	TGTGCCAGCAGCCTTTGGACAGGGTACTACACTGAAGCTTTCTTT
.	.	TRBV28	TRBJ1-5	CASSLSSAAYNNQPQHF	TGTGCCAGCAGTTTATCCTCGGCAGCTTATAACAATCAGCCCCAGCATTTT
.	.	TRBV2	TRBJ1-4	CASSVSWGNEKLFF	TGTGCCAGCAGTGTGTCCTGGGGTAATGAAAAACTGTTTTTT